One sample yielded the 6 T cell receptor beta chains listed below, sequenced in a study of cytomegalovirus exposure and HLA in healthy donors. TCRdb's copy holds only in-frame clones and misses some; the assay was immunoSEQ multiplex PCR. The sample records more than 140,000 clones, less than 90% being singletons. What was sequenced was PBMCs. The receptors shown here come from a woman between 18 and 29 years old in good health and CMV-seropositive.

The chain is built from TRBV7-9 and TRBJ2-1; TRBD1 matches 7 bases. Germline loops: CDR1 SEHNR, CDR2 FQNEAQ (reference sequence). The CDR3 sequence is 15 residues long. V shed 2 bases and J 5 bases; nucleotides not matched to a gene: 6. The CDR3 DNA reads as TGTGCCAGCAGCTTAACCGGGACAGCTAACAATGAGCAGTTCTTC. This gives the protein CASSLTGTANNEQFF.

This rearrangement joins TRBV7-9 to TRBJ1-3; D gene ambiguous. CDR1 is SEHNR and CDR2 is FQNEAQ in the germline V gene (reference sequence). The CDR3 is 13 amino acids. V was clipped by 5 bases and J by 4 bases, with 9 bases between them. CDR3 protein: CASSAVGGNTIYF. The CDR3 DNA reads TGTGCCAGCAGCGCCGTGGGCGGAAACACCATATATTTT. Using reference TRBV7-9 and TRBJ1-3 for the parts outside the CDR3, the full variable domain is DTGVSQNPRHKITKRGQNVTFRCDPISEHNRLYWYRQTLGQGPEFLTYFQNEAQLEKSRLLSDRFSAERPKGSFSTLEIQRTEQGDSAMYLCASSAVGGNTIYFGEGSWLTVV.

V is TRBV11-2 and J is TRBJ2-7; D perhaps matches TRBD2 (6 bases). V was clipped by 3 bases and J by 0 bases, with 18 bases between them. Germline-derived CDR1 and CDR2 are SGHAT and FQNNGV. This CDR3 spans 17 amino acids. This CDR3 is CASSFRATDYISYEQYF. In DNA, the CDR3 is TGTGCCAGCAGCTTCCGGGCCACGGACTATATCTCCTACGAGCAGTACTTC.

The chain uses TRBV9 and TRBJ1-1; 7 nucleotides align to TRBD1. V lost 3 bases to trimming and J lost 2 bases; unmatched junction nucleotides: 4. Per the germline V gene, CDR1 is SGDLS and CDR2 is YYNGEE. There are 14 residues in the CDR3. The CDR3 DNA follows: TGTGCCAGCAGCGGGGACAGCAAAAACACTGAAGCTTTCTTT. Its translation is CASSGDSKNTEAFF.

The chain employs TRBV5-1 and TRBJ2-1, with a tentative D call TRBD2 (5 bases). Germline V CDR1 and CDR2: SGHRS, YFSETQ. V was cut by 5 bases and J by 6 bases, with 18 bases left in between. The CDR3 runs to 15 residues. CDR3 region: CASSPSSSAGNEQFF. The CDR3 DNA sequence: TGCGCCAGCAGTCCCTCATCAAGCGCGGGCAATGAGCAGTTCTTC.

The chain uses TRBV18 and TRBJ1-2, with a weak D call TRBD1 (6 bases). V gave up 3 bases and J gave up 8 bases, with 10 bases separating them. CDR3 length: 12 amino acids. Germline loops: CDR1 KGHSH, CDR2 LQKENI. This CDR3 reads CASSPNRDGYTF. CDR3 coding DNA: TGTGCCAGCTCACCGAACAGGGACGGCTACACCTTC. Complete variable domain (other parts from reference TRBV18 and TRBJ1-2): NAGVMQNPRHLVRRRGQEARLRCSPMKGHSHVYWYRQLPEEGLKFMVYLQKENIIDESGMPKERFSAEFPKEGPSILRIQQVVRGDSAAYFCASSPNRDGYTFGSGTRLTVV.